The present T cell receptor beta chain was sequenced within a study of Graves' ophthalmopathy and Graves' hyperthyroidism. Germline-derived CDR1 and CDR2 are KGHDR and SFDVKD. V was clipped by 3 bases and J by 8 bases; unmatched bases: 11. The CDR3 has 17 amino acids. The count of this clonotype is one. Amplifying from RNA transcripts, the study obtained TCR beta CDR3 regions. The library came from an HTBI-primed first-round RT-PCR and a second-round multiplex PCR. TCRdb recomputed calls from the multiplex PCR reads with MiXCR, one row per CDR3 protein. Of about 16,000 distinct CDR3 sequences in the sample, roughly 50% were seen once.

This sequence was found in a woman aged 40 to 50 with stable Graves' hyperthyroidism. The specimen was peripheral blood. The chain carries TRBV24-1 and TRBJ2-2; 10 bases map to TRBD2. The CDR3 sequence: CATSDPSSGRAEGELFF. The DNA of the CDR3 is TGTGCCACCAGTGATCCGTCGAGCGGGAGGGCCGAGGGGGAGCTGTTTTTT.